Sequencing of this TCR beta chain was carried out in a study of read filtering for tumor transcriptome and immune sequencing. Whole-study findings and limits: The CD138-negative fraction was mixed bone marrow immune cells, not pure T cells. In IR-seq, single-read clonotypes were roughly 80% of clonotypes but 3.5% to 4% of reads. Correlation between methods rose after single-read clonotypes were removed.

From 400 to 450 ng of RNA, a library with molecular barcoded alpha/delta and beta/gamma adaptors was made. MiXCR, applied by TCRdb to the reads, yields one record per CDR3 protein. Here the sample spans some 46,000 distinct CDR3 sequences, approximately 12% being singletons. CDR3 length: 16 amino acids. Germline V gene lookup returns CDR1 SGHVS and CDR2 FQNEAQ. Unmatched junction bases numbered 13, after V lost 6 bases and J lost 5 bases. This clonotype was found many times. Its specificity is not known. Sequenced material: a population of CD138-negative cells sorted from bone marrow. The receptor was isolated from a donor at least 40 years old with multiple myeloma. The chain has TRBV7-8 and TRBJ2-3; 8 nucleotides agree with TRBD2. This chain's CDR3 is CASRRLALEGGDTQYF. The CDR3 DNA reads as TGTGCCAGCAGACGACTAGCGTTGGAAGGTGGAGATACGCAGTATTTT.